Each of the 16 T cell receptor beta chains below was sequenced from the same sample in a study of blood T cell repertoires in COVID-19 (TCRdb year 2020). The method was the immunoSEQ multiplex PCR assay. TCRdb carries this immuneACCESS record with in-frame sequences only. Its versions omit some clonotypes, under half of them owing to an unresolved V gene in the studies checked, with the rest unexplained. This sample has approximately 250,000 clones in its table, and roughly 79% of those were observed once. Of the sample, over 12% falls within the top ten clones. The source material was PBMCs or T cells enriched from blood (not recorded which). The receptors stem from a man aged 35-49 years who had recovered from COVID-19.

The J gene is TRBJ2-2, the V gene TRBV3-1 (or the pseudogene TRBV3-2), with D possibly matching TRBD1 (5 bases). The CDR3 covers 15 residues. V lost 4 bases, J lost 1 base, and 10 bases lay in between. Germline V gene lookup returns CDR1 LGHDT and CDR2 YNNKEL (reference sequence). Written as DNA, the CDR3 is TGTGCCAGCAGCCCGTACAGGTTGAACACCGGGGAGCTGTTTTTT. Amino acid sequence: CASSPYRLNTGELFF.

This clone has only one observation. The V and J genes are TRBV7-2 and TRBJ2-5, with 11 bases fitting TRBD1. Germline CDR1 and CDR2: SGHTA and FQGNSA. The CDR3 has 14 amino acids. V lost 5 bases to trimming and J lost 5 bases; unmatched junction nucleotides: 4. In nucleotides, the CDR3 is TGTGCCAGCAGCATAGGACAGGGGGCCGAGACCCAGTACTTC. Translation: CASSIGQGAETQYF. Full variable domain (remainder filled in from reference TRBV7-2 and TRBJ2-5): GAGVSQSPSNKVTEKGKDVELRCDPISGHTALYWYRQSLGQGLEFLIYFQGNSAPDKSGLPSDRFSAERTGGSVSTLTIQRTQQEDSAVYLCASSIGQGAETQYFGPGTRLLVL.

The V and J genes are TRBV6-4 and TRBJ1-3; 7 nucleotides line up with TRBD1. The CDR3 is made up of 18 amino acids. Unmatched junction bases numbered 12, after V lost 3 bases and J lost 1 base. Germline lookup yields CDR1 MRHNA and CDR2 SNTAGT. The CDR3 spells CASSDGPGQRRSGNTIYF. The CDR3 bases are TGTGCCAGCAGTGATGGTCCGGGACAGAGAAGATCTGGAAACACCATATATTTT.

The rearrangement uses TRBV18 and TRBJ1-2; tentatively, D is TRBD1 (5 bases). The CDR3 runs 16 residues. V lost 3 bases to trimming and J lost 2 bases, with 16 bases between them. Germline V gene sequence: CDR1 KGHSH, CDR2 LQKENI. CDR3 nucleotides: TGTGCCAGCTCACCGGGAGGGGCCGGGTGGAACTATGGCTACACCTTC. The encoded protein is CASSPGGAGWNYGYTF.

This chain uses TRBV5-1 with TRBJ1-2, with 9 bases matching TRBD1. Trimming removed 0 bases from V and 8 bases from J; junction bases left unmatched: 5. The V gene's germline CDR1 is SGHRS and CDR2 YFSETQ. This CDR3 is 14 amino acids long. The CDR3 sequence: CASSLELTGGGYTF. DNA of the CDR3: TGCGCCAGCAGCTTGGAGCTGACAGGGGGAGGCTACACCTTC. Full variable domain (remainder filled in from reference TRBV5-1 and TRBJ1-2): KAGVTQTPRYLIKTRGQQVTLSCSPISGHRSVSWYQQTPGQGLQFLFEYFSETQRNKGNFPGRFSGRQFSNSRSEMNVSTLELGDSALYLCASSLELTGGGYTFGSGTRLTVV.

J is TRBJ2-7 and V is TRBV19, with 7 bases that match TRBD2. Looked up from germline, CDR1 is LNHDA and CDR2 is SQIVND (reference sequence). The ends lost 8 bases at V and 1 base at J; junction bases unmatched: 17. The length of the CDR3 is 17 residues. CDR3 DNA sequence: TGTGCCAGTGGTCGTGGGAGCGGGATAGGAAAGTCCTACGAGCAGTACTTC. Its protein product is CASGRGSGIGKSYEQYF. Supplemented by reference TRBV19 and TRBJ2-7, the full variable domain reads DGGITQSPKYLFRKEGQNVTLSCEQNLNHDAMYWYRQDPGQGLRLIYYSQIVNDFQKGDIAEGYSVSREKKESFPLTVTSAQKNPTAFYLCASGRGSGIGKSYEQYFGPGTRLTVT.

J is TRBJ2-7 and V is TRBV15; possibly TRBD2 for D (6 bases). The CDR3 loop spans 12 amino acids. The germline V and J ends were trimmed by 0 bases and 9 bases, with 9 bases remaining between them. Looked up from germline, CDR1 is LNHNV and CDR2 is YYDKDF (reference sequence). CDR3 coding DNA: TGTGCCACCAGCAGAGATTTCGGGGGGCAGTACTTC. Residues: CATSRDFGGQYF.

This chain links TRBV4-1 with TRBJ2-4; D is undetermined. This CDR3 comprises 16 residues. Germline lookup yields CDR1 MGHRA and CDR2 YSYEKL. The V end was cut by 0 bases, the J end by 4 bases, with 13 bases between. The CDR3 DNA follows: TGCGCCAGCAGCCAAGATGGAGTTGGTGCTAAAAACATTCAGTACTTC. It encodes CASSQDGVGAKNIQYF.

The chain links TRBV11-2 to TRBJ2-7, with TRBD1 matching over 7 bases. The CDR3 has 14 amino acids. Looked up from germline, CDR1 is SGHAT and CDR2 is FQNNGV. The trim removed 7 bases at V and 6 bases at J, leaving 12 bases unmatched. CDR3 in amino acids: CASIQGQAYGEQYF. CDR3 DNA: TGTGCCAGCATCCAAGGACAGGCCTACGGCGAGCAGTACTTC.

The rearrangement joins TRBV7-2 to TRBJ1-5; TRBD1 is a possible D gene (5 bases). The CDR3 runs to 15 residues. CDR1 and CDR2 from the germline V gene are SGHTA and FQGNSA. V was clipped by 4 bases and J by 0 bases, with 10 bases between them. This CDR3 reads CASSSGQYSNQPQHF. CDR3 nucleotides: TGTGCCAGCAGCTCCGGACAATATAGCAATCAGCCCCAGCATTTT.

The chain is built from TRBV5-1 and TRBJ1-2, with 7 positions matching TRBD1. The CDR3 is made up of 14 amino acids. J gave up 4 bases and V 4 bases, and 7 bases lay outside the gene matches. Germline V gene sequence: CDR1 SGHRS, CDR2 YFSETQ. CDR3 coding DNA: TGCGCCAGCAGCCTAGGGGGCAGGGTCTATGGCTACACCTTC. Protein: CASSLGGRVYGYTF.

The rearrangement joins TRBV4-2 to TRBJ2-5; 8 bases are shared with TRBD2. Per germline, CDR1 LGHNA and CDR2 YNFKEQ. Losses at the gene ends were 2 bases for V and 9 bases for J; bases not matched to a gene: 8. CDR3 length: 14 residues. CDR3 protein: CASSQRTSWGAQYF. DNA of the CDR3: TGTGCCAGCAGCCAACGGACTAGCTGGGGGGCCCAGTACTTC.

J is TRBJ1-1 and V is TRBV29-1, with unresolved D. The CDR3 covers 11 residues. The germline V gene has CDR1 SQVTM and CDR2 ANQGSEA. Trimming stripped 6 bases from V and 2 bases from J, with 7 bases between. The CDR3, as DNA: TGCAGCGTCTCAACTAACACTGAAGCTTTCTTT. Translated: CSVSTNTEAFF.

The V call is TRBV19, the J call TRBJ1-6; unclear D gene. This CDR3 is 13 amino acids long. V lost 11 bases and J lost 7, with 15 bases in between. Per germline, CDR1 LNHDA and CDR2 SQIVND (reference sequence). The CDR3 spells CASSMSGNSPLHF. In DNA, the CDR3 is TGTGCCTCTAGTATGAGCGGGAATTCACCCCTCCACTTT.

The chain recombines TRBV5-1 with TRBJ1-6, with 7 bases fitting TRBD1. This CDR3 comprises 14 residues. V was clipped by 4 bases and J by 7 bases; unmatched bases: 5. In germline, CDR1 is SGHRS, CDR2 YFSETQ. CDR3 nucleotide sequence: TGCGCCAGCAGCCCGACAGGGCAGAATTCACCCCTCCACTTT. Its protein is CASSPTGQNSPLHF.

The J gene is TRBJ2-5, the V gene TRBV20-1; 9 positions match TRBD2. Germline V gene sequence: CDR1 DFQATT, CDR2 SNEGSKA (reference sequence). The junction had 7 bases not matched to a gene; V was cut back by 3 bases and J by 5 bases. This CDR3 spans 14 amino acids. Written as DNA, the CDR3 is TGCAGTGCTAGTTGGGGGACTAGCCGGGAGACCCAGTACTTC. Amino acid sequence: CSASWGTSRETQYF.